The rows below give T cell receptor beta chains drawn from one sample of a study of post-analysis software for immune sequencing data. TCRdb re-called the PCR reads through MiXCR, storing one row per CDR3 protein. This sample has about 540,000 distinct CDR3 sequences; approximately 34% occur once, and the top ten carry 4.5% to 7.5%. The source material was blood. These receptors were collected from a girl younger than 18 with multiple sclerosis. CDR3s include the opening cysteine and the closing phenylalanine or tryptophan. D genes are given only for firm matches. Clone size is given for some rows only: seen once, a few or many times, or a class if the clone is expanded.

d_gene	abundance	v_gene	j_gene	CDR3aa	CDR3nt
.	.	TRBV5-1	TRBJ2-3	CASRPEKSTDTQYF	TGCGCCAGCAGGCCTGAGAAATCCACAGATACGCAGTATTTT
TRBD1	.	TRBV4-1	TRBJ2-6	CASSQFGTAIISGANVLTF	TGCGCCAGCAGCCAATTCGGGACAGCCATAATCTCTGGGGCCAACGTCCTGACTTTC
.	.	TRBV19	TRBJ2-1	CASSIVHYNEQFF	TGTGCCAGTAGTATAGTCCACTACAATGAGCAGTTCTTC
.	.	TRBV6-1	TRBJ2-3	CASRSGTTDTQYF	TGTGCCAGCAGGTCAGGGACCACAGATACGCAGTATTTT
TRBD1	once	TRBV12-3/TRBV12-4	TRBJ1-2	CASRTGITRGYTF	TGTGCCAGCAGGACAGGGATTACACGTGGCTACACCTTC
.	once	TRBV3-1	TRBJ1-2	CASSHLSGGNYGYTF	TGTGCCAGCAGCCACCTATCGGGAGGGAACTATGGCTACACCTTC
TRBD2	.	TRBV20-1	TRBJ2-1	CSVPGGYNEQFF	TGCAGTGTTCCGGGGGGCTACAATGAGCAGTTCTTC
.	few	TRBV9	TRBJ1-2	CASSAQQVPNYGYTF	TGTGCCAGCAGCGCCCAACAAGTTCCTAACTATGGCTACACCTTC
.	many	TRBV4-1	TRBJ2-4	CASSQDEGQTRNIQYF	TGCGCCAGCAGCCAAGATGAAGGACAGACAAGAAACATTCAGTACTTC
.	many	TRBV10-3	TRBJ2-7	CAILSGSSYEQYF	TGTGCCATCTTAAGTGGCAGCTCCTACGAGCAGTACTTC
TRBD1	few	TRBV15	TRBJ2-6	CATSRDLGQPPFSGANVLTF	TGTGCCACCAGCAGAGATCTGGGACAGCCTCCTTTCTCTGGGGCCAACGTCCTGACTTTC
.	few	TRBV19	TRBJ2-6	CASKTGQTRLSGANVLTF	TGTGCCAGTAAAACGGGGCAGACTAGACTCTCTGGGGCCAACGTCCTGACTTTC
TRBD1	.	TRBV12-3/TRBV12-4	TRBJ1-4	CASSLDRAGEKLFF	TGTGCCAGCAGTTTGGACAGGGCCGGCGAAAAACTGTTTTTT
TRBD1	.	TRBV3-1	TRBJ1-2	CASSQESGGDGYTF	TGTGCCAGCAGCCAAGAGTCAGGGGGAGATGGCTACACCTTC
.	.	TRBV7-7	TRBJ2-1	CASSPTASSYNEQFF	TGTGCCAGCAGCCCGACCGCGAGCTCCTACAATGAGCAGTTCTTC
.	few	TRBV7-2	TRBJ2-3	CASSIGVGADTQYF	TGTGCCAGCAGCATTGGGGTGGGGGCAGATACGCAGTATTTT
.	.	TRBV9	TRBJ1-1	CASTVLYSPTEAFF	TGTGCCAGCACCGTATTATACAGTCCCACTGAAGCTTTCTTT
.	.	TRBV7-8	TRBJ2-7	CASSLVPGDEQYF	TGTGCCAGCAGCTTAGTGCCAGGAGACGAGCAGTACTTC
TRBD1	.	TRBV12-3/TRBV12-4	TRBJ1-1	CASSSPQGVNTEAFF	TGTGCCAGCAGTTCCCCCCAGGGGGTGAACACTGAAGCTTTCTTT
.	many	TRBV5-1	TRBJ2-3	CASSLAVNTDTQYF	TGCGCCAGCAGCTTGGCGGTAAACACAGATACGCAGTATTTT
.	few	TRBV20-1	TRBJ1-1	CSAQQGMNTEAFF	TGCAGTGCTCAACAGGGAATGAACACTGAAGCTTTCTTT
TRBD2	.	TRBV7-6	TRBJ2-3	CASSPAGGRTDTQYF	TGTGCCAGCAGCCCAGCGGGGGGGCGGACAGATACGCAGTATTTT
.	few	TRBV7-9	TRBJ1-5	CASSLESGPQPQHF	TGTGCCAGCAGCTTAGAGTCAGGGCCACAGCCCCAGCATTTT
.	.	TRBV5-1	TRBJ2-2	CASSLTTPGELFF	TGCGCCAGCAGCTTGACGACCCCCGGGGAGCTGTTTTTT
TRBD1	.	TRBV15	TRBJ1-1	CATSRRDRGSDTEAFF	TGTGCCACCAGCAGGCGTGACAGGGGGTCGGACACTGAAGCTTTCTTT
TRBD1	few	TRBV29-1	TRBJ1-2	CSVEPQGAGGYTF	TGCAGCGTTGAACCCCAGGGGGCTGGTGGCTACACCTTC
.	.	TRBV20-1	TRBJ1-6	CSARPAPSTPLHF	TGCAGTGCTAGACCGGCGCCTTCAACACCCCTCCACTTT
.	.	TRBV7-2	TRBJ1-6	CASSSGYSPLHF	TGTGCCAGCAGCTCGGGGTATTCACCCCTCCACTTT
TRBD1	.	TRBV29-1	TRBJ1-5	CSVGGQVDQPQHF	TGCAGCGTTGGGGGACAGGTCGATCAGCCCCAGCATTTT
.	once	TRBV10-3	TRBJ1-1	CASGVDDRQAFF	TGTGCATCGGGGGTGGACGACAGACAAGCTTTCTTT
TRBD2	few	TRBV5-1	TRBJ2-5	CASSSRLATETQYF	TGCGCCAGCAGCTCCCGACTAGCTACAGAGACCCAGTACTTC
.	.	TRBV11-2	TRBJ2-5	CASSLAGAIGETQYF	TGTGCCAGCAGCTTAGCGGGGGCAATCGGAGAGACCCAGTACTTC
TRBD2	few	TRBV7-3	TRBJ2-5	CASSETTPGGQETQYF	TGTGCCAGCAGCGAGACGACCCCGGGGGGGCAAGAGACCCAGTACTTC
TRBD1	few	TRBV9	TRBJ2-7	CASSESTGVAYEQYF	TGTGCCAGCAGCGAGTCCACAGGGGTTGCCTACGAGCAGTACTTC
TRBD1	.	TRBV6-1	TRBJ1-2	CASSGGQSNYGYTF	TGTGCCAGCAGTGGGGGACAGAGCAACTATGGCTACACCTTC
TRBD1	.	TRBV29-1	TRBJ2-7	CSVVRQGKYNEQYF	TGCAGCGTTGTAAGACAGGGGAAGTACAATGAGCAGTACTTC
TRBD1	few	TRBV5-1	TRBJ1-2	CASRQPGQGFSGYTF	TGCGCCAGCAGACAACCGGGACAGGGTTTCTCCGGCTACACCTTC
.	.	TRBV7-9	TRBJ2-3	CASSHAGTGADTQYF	TGTGCCAGCAGCCACGCAGGGACGGGCGCAGATACGCAGTATTTT
.	few	TRBV5-1	TRBJ1-6	CASSLGREHSPLHF	TGCGCCAGCAGCTTGGGGCGGGAGCATTCACCCCTCCACTTT
TRBD2	.	TRBV5-1	TRBJ2-7	CASSLGVPSGGYEQYF	TGCGCCAGCAGCTTGGGGGTCCCTAGCGGGGGCTACGAGCAGTACTTC
TRBD2	.	TRBV7-2	TRBJ2-1	CASSLLAGGLMDEQFF	TGTGCCAGCAGCTTACTCGCGGGGGGGCTGATGGATGAGCAGTTCTTC
.	few	TRBV20-1	TRBJ2-5	CSARDPSVGTQYF	TGCAGTGCTAGAGATCCCTCGGTGGGGACCCAGTACTTC
.	.	TRBV20-1	TRBJ1-5	CSAMNRAGNQPQHF	TGCAGTGCTATGAACAGGGCCGGCAATCAGCCCCAGCATTTT
.	.	TRBV3-1	TRBJ2-5	CASSQRVGPTHQETQYF	TGTGCCAGCAGCCAACGGGTTGGCCCTACGCACCAAGAGACCCAGTACTTC
.	.	TRBV9	TRBJ1-5	CASSASDSNQPQHF	TGTGCCAGCAGCGCCAGCGACAGCAATCAGCCCCAGCATTTT
.	.	TRBV28	TRBJ2-5	CASSLFGAERETQYF	TGTGCCAGCAGTTTATTTGGTGCTGAGCGAGAGACCCAGTACTTC
TRBD1	.	TRBV7-9	TRBJ2-6	CASSLTGGTGANVLTF	TGTGCCAGCAGCCTCACAGGGGGCACTGGGGCCAACGTCCTGACTTTC
TRBD1	few	TRBV2	TRBJ2-7	CASRRQGSSYEQYF	TGTGCCAGTAGAAGACAGGGGAGCTCCTACGAGCAGTACTTC
TRBD1	.	TRBV6-1	TRBJ1-2	CASSRAPRQGTYGYTF	TGTGCCAGCAGTCGAGCCCCGCGACAGGGGACCTATGGCTACACCTTC
TRBD1	.	TRBV15	TRBJ2-7	CATSRGDRVGEQYF	TGTGCCACCAGCAGGGGGGACAGGGTTGGTGAGCAGTACTTC
TRBD1	.	TRBV12-3/TRBV12-4	TRBJ1-5	CASSTGQGINQPQHF	TGTGCCAGCAGTACGGGACAGGGTATCAATCAGCCCCAGCATTTT
.	.	TRBV5-1	TRBJ1-5	CASSLGDSYWEPQHF	TGCGCCAGCAGCCTCGGGGACTCCTATTGGGAGCCCCAGCATTTT